This note documents a single TCR beta chain sequence. A much larger clone lies a single base off, so this may be a read error. Pregnant or lactating patients were excluded, as were those with uncontrolled infection or other autoimmune disease. This sample is part of a study of T cells in Graves' hyperthyroidism and ophthalmopathy. Amplified regions were TCR beta CDR3 sequences from RNA transcripts. An initial round of RT-PCR targeting the TCR CDR3 relied on the HTBI primer set. MiXCR, applied by TCRdb to the multiplex PCR reads, yields one record per CDR3 protein. The table shows 400,000 to 550,000 distinct CDR3 sequences, with about 24% occurring only once. The CDR3 runs to 16 residues. CDR1 KGHSH and CDR2 LQKENI come from the germline V gene.

The TCR comes from a woman aged 30 to 39 with Graves' ophthalmopathy. The specimen sequenced was blood. The V gene is TRBV18, the J gene TRBJ1-2; a possible D gene is TRBD1 (5 bases). CDR3 DNA: TGTGCCAGCTCACCAGAACAGGCGTTCCTTTACTATGGCTTCACCTTC. It yields the protein CASSPEQAFLYYGFTF.